This note documents a single T cell receptor (beta chain) sequence. Its antigen remains undetermined. No much larger clonotype is one base removed from it; base qualities were not supplied. To sequence the TCRbeta CDR3 region, genomic DNA was isolated from the sorted cells. The immunoSEQ Assay was used for sequencing of TCRbeta CDR3 regions. Not all clones reach the TCRdb copy of this immuneACCESS table, which keeps in-frame sequences only. Checked studies attribute under half of the gap to unresolved V genes and leave the rest unexplained. The sample includes fewer than 70,000 clones, with about 89% observed a single time. Roughly 2% of the sample is in the top ten clones. Patients with a history of autoimmune disease or receiving systemic immunosuppression were excluded from the trial. Peripheral blood for TCR sequencing was drawn from every dose cohort at baseline, at cycle 4 day 1 and at cycle 7 day 1. Samples came from an open-label, multicenter, first-in-human phase I dose-escalation trial of ivuxolimab. Adults with locally advanced or metastatic melanoma, renal cell, hepatocellular, or head and neck squamous cell carcinoma were enrolled in the trial. Before TCR sequencing, CD4+ T cells and CD8+ T cells were sorted from peripheral blood as separate populations.

The CDR3 spans 16 residues, from the cysteine through the phenylalanine. Kept here is only the CDR3 DNA, which spans 48 bases and is read in frame from base 1. V sheds 0 bases and J sheds 2 bases, leaving 11 bases between their ends. Via the germline V gene, CDR1 is SGHTS and CDR2 YDEGEE. The data belong to a study of OX40 agonist ivuxolimab in advanced cancers. In the study overall: Ivuxolimab was a fully human IgG2 agonistic monoclonal antibody targeting the costimulatory receptor OX40 (CD134). Of the approximately 54 dose-escalation patients, hepatocellular carcinoma was present in 19, melanoma in some 15, renal cell carcinoma in 9 and head and neck cancer in 9. The monotherapy dose-escalation portion (N of about 52 patients) of the phase I ivuxolimab trial is reported in the paper. Partial responses occurred in three dose-escalation patients, of whom one had hepatocellular carcinoma and two had cutaneous melanoma. Patients were allowed to have had prior anti-PD-1, anti-PD-L1 or anti-CTLA-4 therapy, and 40% of the dose-escalation patients had previously received checkpoint inhibitors. In the dose-escalation cohort, 82.7% of patients were male, and the mean age was roughly 60 years, with a range of roughly 20 to 85. The purpose of peripheral TCRbeta sequencing was to test whether ivuxolimab changed TCR sequence diversity and led to clonal T-cell expansion. Intravenous ivuxolimab was administered to patients every 2 weeks at six dose levels: 0.01, 0.1, 0.3, 1.5, 3 and 10 mg/kg.

The research as a whole found: In the 0.1-3.0 mg/kg groups, partial responders had among the lowest normalized peripheral clonal expansion, particularly in CD8+ T cells. At doses from 0.1 to 3.0 mg/kg, clonal expansion was seen in both CD4+ and CD8+ blood T cells between baseline and week 6. Low levels of normalized T-cell clonal expansion were also shown by some nonresponding patients. After ivuxolimab, CD8+ T cells had more expanded clones than CD4+ T cells on average. The antigen specificity of the clonally expanded peripheral T cells was not determined.

The sequence joins TRBV5-8 to TRBJ1-4; too little of a D gene remains to name it. The sequence came from an adult with an advanced solid tumor such as melanoma, head and neck, liver or kidney cancer. The sample was CD4+ or CD8+ T cells sorted from blood, taken in a trial of the OX40 agonist ivuxolimab. The sequence in DNA is TGTGCCAGCAGCTTGGAGGGAGCGGGCACTAATGAAAAACTGTTTTTT. Translated, it reads CASSLEGAGTNEKLFF.